The rows below give T cell receptor beta chains drawn from one sample of a study of shared clonotypes between healthy human individuals. The table came from immunoSEQ multiplex PCR; TCRdb's copy has only in-frame clones and leaves some out. This table has approximately 810,000 clones, 92% appearing once. The specimen sequenced was naive CD8+ T cells sorted from blood. All receptors come from a young man in good health. Both conserved end residues are part of each CDR3. Each record gives: clone size, J gene, D gene, V gene, CDR3 DNA, CDR3 protein. D genes are given only for firm matches. Size values are once, few and many counts, or a class for expanded clones, and some rows have none.

. | TRBJ2-7 | TRBD2 | TRBV5-6 | TGTGCCAGCAGCTTCGGGGCGGGAGGGCCGTCTGAGCAGTACTTC | CASSFGAGGPSEQYF
. | TRBJ2-7 | . | TRBV5-8 | TGTGCCAGCAGCAGTTACGAGCAGTACTTC | CASSSYEQYF
. | TRBJ2-5 | . | TRBV5-1 | TGCGCCAGCAGCTTGGAGGCCCCCGGGCAGGAGACCCAGTACTTC | CASSLEAPGQETQYF
. | TRBJ2-7 | TRBD1 | TRBV2 | TGTGCCACCGACAGGGTGCGCGAGCAGTACTTC | CATDRVREQYF
. | TRBJ1-2 | . | TRBV7-9 | TGTGCCAGCAGCTCAACGTTTGGGGTGGGGAAAGATGGCTACACCTTC | CASSSTFGVGKDGYTF
. | TRBJ2-5 | . | TRBV7-9 | TGTGCCAGCAGCGACAGGAACTCCGGCCCCCAAGAGACCCAGTACTTC | CASSDRNSGPQETQYF
. | TRBJ2-7 | . | TRBV2 | TGTGCCAGCCTCCGGAGGGACGGGGCCTACGAGCAGTACTTC | CASLRRDGAYEQYF
. | TRBJ2-1 | . | TRBV4-2 | TGTGCCAGCAGCACCACACAGGGAAATGAGCAGTTCTTC | CASSTTQGNEQFF
. | TRBJ2-3 | TRBD2 | TRBV15 | TGTGCCACCAGCCCCCGCCCCTCTAGCGGGAGGGGTTGGACCACAGATACGCAGTATTTT | CATSPRPSSGRGWTTDTQYF
once | TRBJ2-3 | . | TRBV2 | TGTGCCAGCAGTGAATGGGGGCTAACAGATACGCAGTATTTT | CASSEWGLTDTQYF
. | TRBJ2-1 | TRBD2 | TRBV19 | TGTGCCAGTAAACAGGGCCCAGGAGCAGAGGGGACTAGCGGGAGGGATTACAATGAGCAGTTCTTC | CASKQGPGAEGTSGRDYNEQFF
. | TRBJ1-1 | TRBD1 | TRBV27 | TGTGCCAGCAGTTTGAGTCAGGGGGCGACTGAAGCTTTCTTT | CASSLSQGATEAFF
. | TRBJ2-7 | TRBD2 | TRBV10-3 | TGTGCCATAGCGGCTAGCGGGAGCCTTAGCTCCTACGAGCAGTACTTC | CAIAASGSLSSYEQYF
. | TRBJ2-1 | . | TRBV28 | TGTGCCAGCAGTTTACCCTCATCGACTGACAATGAGCAGTTCTTC | CASSLPSSTDNEQFF
few | TRBJ2-6 | TRBD2 | TRBV19 | TGTGCCAGTAGTAACCGGGAGGGTTCTGGGGCCAACGTCCTGACTTTC | CASSNREGSGANVLTF
. | TRBJ2-1 | . | TRBV29-1 | TGCAGCGTTGAGGGTAGCGGAGCCTACAATGAGCAGTTCTTC | CSVEGSGAYNEQFF
. | TRBJ2-6 | . | TRBV25-1 | TGTGCCAGCAGTGATTCCGAATCTGGGGCCAACGTCCTGACTTTC | CASSDSESGANVLTF
. | TRBJ2-7 | TRBD1 | TRBV7-9 | TGTGCCAGCAGCTTAGGGGGACAGGATTTCTACGAGCAGTACTTC | CASSLGGQDFYEQYF
. | TRBJ2-7 | . | TRBV11-2 | TGTGCCAGCAGCTTAGCCCTCAGGACACCCACCTACGAGCAGTACTTC | CASSLALRTPTYEQYF
. | TRBJ2-3 | . | TRBV6-5 | TGTGCCAGCAGTCCACCAGGGGCGGATACGCAGTATTTT | CASSPPGADTQYF
. | TRBJ1-5 | . | TRBV27 | TGTGCCAGCAGTTTAAGCCGGAATCAGCCCCAGCATTTT | CASSLSRNQPQHF
. | TRBJ2-3 | . | TRBV5-4 | TGTGCCAGCAGTGTATGGGGGTGGAGCACAGATACGCAGTATTTT | CASSVWGWSTDTQYF
. | TRBJ2-1 | TRBD2 | TRBV14 | TGTGCCAGCAGCCAATATAGCGGGACTAGCTCCTACAATGAGCAGTTCTTC | CASSQYSGTSSYNEQFF
. | TRBJ1-1 | . | TRBV15 | TGTGCCACCAGCAGAGATCCAGGCACGAACACTGAAGCTTTCTTT | CATSRDPGTNTEAFF
. | TRBJ2-2 | TRBD1 | TRBV18 | TGTGCCAGCTCCCCACGTGACAGGGTGAACACCGGGGAGCTGTTTTTT | CASSPRDRVNTGELFF
. | TRBJ2-7 | . | TRBV25-1 | TGTGCCAGCAGTGATAGTCTTGGCACCTACGAGCAGTACTTC | CASSDSLGTYEQYF
. | TRBJ2-1 | TRBD2 | TRBV10-2 | TGCGCCAGCAGTGGGGGACTAGCGGGAGGAGATGAGCAGTTCTTC | CASSGGLAGGDEQFF
. | TRBJ1-1 | TRBD1 | TRBV9 | TGTGCCAGCAGCGATATGACAGGGGGCGCATTGAACACTGAAGCTTTCTTT | CASSDMTGGALNTEAFF
once | TRBJ2-5 | . | TRBV28 | TGTGCCAGCAGTTTATCGACAGGGACTGATTGGGAGGAGACCCAGTACTTC | CASSLSTGTDWEETQYF
. | TRBJ2-7 | TRBD2 | TRBV14 | TGTGCCAGCAGCCATGGCGGGAGTGGCGAGCAGTACTTC | CASSHGGSGEQYF
. | TRBJ2-7 | TRBD2 | TRBV5-4 | TGTGCCAGCAGCCCGGCGGGGGAACCCACCTACGAGCAGTACTTC | CASSPAGEPTYEQYF
. | TRBJ2-1 | . | TRBV7-2 | TGTGCCAGCAGCTTAAATAAGTTGAATGAGCAGTTCTTC | CASSLNKLNEQFF
once | TRBJ1-1 | . | TRBV5-1 | TGCGCCAGCAGCCCATGGGGGTCGGGACGCGAAGCTTTCTTT | CASSPWGSGREAFF
. | TRBJ1-3 | . | TRBV27 | TGTGCCAGCAGTCCCTTTATCTCTGGAAACACCATATATTTT | CASSPFISGNTIYF
. | TRBJ1-5 | . | TRBV15 | TGTGCCACCAGCAGGTCTGAGGGATTTTATCAGCCCCAGCATTTT | CATSRSEGFYQPQHF
. | TRBJ2-5 | TRBD1 | TRBV28 | TGTGCCAGCAGTGCCAGGGACAGTCATGAGACCCAGTACTTC | CASSARDSHETQYF
. | TRBJ2-1 | TRBD2 | TRBV7-8 | TGTGCCAGCAGCTTAACAAATAGCGGGAATTTTTACAATGAGCAGTTCTTC | CASSLTNSGNFYNEQFF
. | TRBJ2-1 | . | TRBV19 | TGTGCCAGCCTTCCAGGTGGGTCCTACAATGAGCAGTTCTTC | CASLPGGSYNEQFF
. | TRBJ2-3 | . | TRBV7-3 | TGTGCCAGCAGCCGGTCAGGGGCTACTAGCACAGATACGCAGTATTTT | CASSRSGATSTDTQYF
. | TRBJ1-1 | . | TRBV19 | TGTGCCAGTACCATACCGGGACAAGGGGACACTGAAGCTTTCTTT | CASTIPGQGDTEAFF
. | TRBJ2-7 | TRBD2 | TRBV4-3 | TGCGCCAGCAGCCAAGTTGGGAAGCGGGAGGGACCTACGCGGCAGTACTTC | CASSQVGKREGPTRQYF
. | TRBJ1-2 | . | TRBV30 | TGTGCCTGGAGTGGGCGAATGGATTTTGGCTACACCTTC | CAWSGRMDFGYTF
. | TRBJ2-7 | . | TRBV6-5 | TGTGCCAGCAGCCCCATCCCGGGTTTCTACGAGCAGTACTTC | CASSPIPGFYEQYF
. | TRBJ2-5 | . | TRBV11-3 | TGTGCCAGCAGTATTACCATGGGAGAGACCCAGTACTTC | CASSITMGETQYF
. | TRBJ2-7 | . | TRBV20-1 | TGCAGTGCTAGCTCGCCTGGCGAGCAGTACTTC | CSASSPGEQYF
. | TRBJ2-1 | TRBD2 | TRBV6-5 | TGTGCCAGCAGTTCCGGGACTAGCGTCAATGAGCAGTTCTTC | CASSSGTSVNEQFF
. | TRBJ2-3 | TRBD2 | TRBV27 | TGTGCCAGCAGTATACGACTTAGCGGGAGCACAGATACGCAGTATTTT | CASSIRLSGSTDTQYF
. | TRBJ2-5 | . | TRBV6-1 | TGTGCCAGCAGTGAAGATTGGGGACCAAAAGAGACCCAGTACTTC | CASSEDWGPKETQYF
. | TRBJ1-4 | . | TRBV6-5 | TGTGCCAGCAGCCTACAGGGATCGAGTGAAAAACTGTTTTTT | CASSLQGSSEKLFF
. | TRBJ2-3 | . | TRBV10-3 | TGTGCCATCAGTGAGTCGAAACTGGTAGATACGCAGTATTTT | CAISESKLVDTQYF
. | TRBJ2-2 | . | TRBV27 | TGTGCCAGCAGTTTACAAAGCGGGGAGCTGTTTTTT | CASSLQSGELFF
. | TRBJ2-3 | . | TRBV6-1 | TGTGCCAGCAGTAGAACCACAGGGAGCACAGATACGCAGTATTTT | CASSRTTGSTDTQYF
. | TRBJ1-5 | TRBD1 | TRBV18 | TGTGCCAGCTCGAAAGGGACAGGCGGAGAGTACAATCAGCCCCAGCATTTT | CASSKGTGGEYNQPQHF
. | TRBJ2-1 | . | TRBV19 | TGTGCCAGTAGTGGAAGGGACACACACAATGAGCAGTTCTTC | CASSGRDTHNEQFF
. | TRBJ2-7 | . | TRBV7-8 | TGTGCCAGCAGCCCGGGGGTCAGGGAGGTGTCCTACGAGCAGTACTTC | CASSPGVREVSYEQYF
. | TRBJ2-1 | TRBD2 | TRBV7-3 | TGTGCCAGCAGCGAGCTTGGGACTAGCGGGAGTAACTCCTACAATGAGCAGTTCTTC | CASSELGTSGSNSYNEQFF
. | TRBJ1-2 | . | TRBV5-6 | TGTGCCAGCAGCCCCGGGACACTCTATGGCTACACCTTC | CASSPGTLYGYTF
. | TRBJ2-3 | . | TRBV11-3 | TGTGCCAGCAGCATAACCGGGACCTCGGGGACAGATACGCAGTATTTT | CASSITGTSGTDTQYF
. | TRBJ2-6 | TRBD1 | TRBV7-7 | TGTGCTAGCAGCCCCGGGACAGGTGGGGCCAACGTCCTGACTTTC | CASSPGTGGANVLTF